The clone carrying this T cell receptor beta chain has more than one count but fewer than ten. Antigen: not known. V shed 7 bases, J shed 1 base, and the junction held 10 bases outside the gene matches. Germline CDR1 SGHRS, CDR2 YFSETQ. This CDR3 is 15 amino acids long. This record comes from a study of T-cell memory formation after mild COVID-19. Overall study: Among the donors, TCR clusters were largely specific to each donor.

Study-level results: Memory sampled before infection contained some responding clones, suggesting cross-reactive memory joined. Specificity for SARS-CoV-2 was not confirmed among the second-wave clones peaking on day 37.

5'RACE with constant-segment primers yielded barcoded, UMI-tagged TCR alpha and TCR beta cDNA libraries. TCRdb reprocessed the 5' RACE reads via MiXCR and lists one record per CDR3 protein. This table has over 150,000 distinct CDR3 sequences, around 13% appearing once. Input material: PBMCs or a T cell subset sorted from them (not recorded which). This receptor was obtained from a man between 18 and 35 years old who had mild COVID-19 (a few samples of this study predate the infection). Cell type and time point are not known. J is TRBJ2-5 and V is TRBV5-1, with 7 bases lining up with TRBD2. This chain's CDR3 is CASRGGNAPQETQYF. The CDR3 bases are TGCGCCAGCCGCGGGGGAAACGCTCCCCAAGAGACCCAGTACTTC. The full variable domain, rest sourced from reference TRBV5-1 and TRBJ2-5, is KAGVTQTPRYLIKTRGQQVTLSCSPISGHRSVSWYQQTPGQGLQFLFEYFSETQRNKGNFPGRFSGRQFSNSRSEMNVSTLELGDSALYLCASRGGNAPQETQYFGPGTRLLVL.